This TCR beta chain stems from a study of lymphopenia after photon versus proton radiotherapy. The junction had 10 bases not matched to a gene; V was cut back by 7 bases and J by 5 bases. Germline V gene data show CDR1 as MNHEY and CDR2 as SVGAGI. The CDR3 covers 14 residues. Using immunoSEQ multiplex PCR, the repertoire was profiled, and TCRdb retains in-frame clones only, with some absent. The sample gives about 160,000 clones, roughly nine tenths of which show up once; around 5.1% is in the top ten. General observations from the study: Oligoclonal CD8+ Temra expansion after nadir drove photon patients' diversity drop. Larger post-nadir TCR diversity loss correlated inversely with survival in deceased patients. Authors raise, but do not show, better survival with proton therapy. Relative stability marked proton patients; photon patients lost diversity and naive cells.

With regard to this clone: As yet, its antigen is unknown.

Sequencing used peripheral blood, obtained from a patient treated with photon-based radiotherapy. The J gene is TRBJ2-7, the V gene TRBV6-5, with TRBD1 matching 8 bases. The sequence was obtained from a man aged 45-60 years with gastric cancer. CDR3 loop: CASNPRTGNNEQYF. CDR3 coding DNA: TGTGCCAGCAACCCCCGGACAGGGAACAACGAGCAGTACTTC.